Each of the 25 T cell receptor beta chains below was sequenced from the same sample in a study of blood T cell repertoires in COVID-19. Sequenced by immunoSEQ multiplex PCR; TCRdb stores in-frame clones only, minus some. The table has about 180,000 clones, 75% to 90% seen once; the top ten hold about 3.3%. Sequencing was performed on peripheral blood. The receptors were sampled from a man aged 55 to 69 with acute or convalescent COVID-19.

The J gene is TRBJ2-2, the V gene TRBV4-2, with TRBD1 as a possible D gene (5 bases). Trimming left V 1 base short and J 0 bases short, with 15 bases between. The CDR3 is made up of 18 amino acids. Germline CDR1 and CDR2: LGHNA and YNFKEQ. The CDR3 sequence: CASSQGGEPFANTGELFF. CDR3 nucleotides: TGTGCCAGCAGCCAAGGGGGCGAACCCTTCGCGAACACCGGGGAGCTGTTTTTT.

The chain links TRBV27 to TRBJ2-7; D possibly corresponds to TRBD2 (5 bases). Germline values: CDR1 MNHEY, CDR2 SMNVEV (reference sequence). CDR3 length: 15 amino acids. V was clipped by 3 bases and J by 4 bases, with 16 bases between them. The CDR3 region has the DNA TGTGCCAGCAGTTTCGGAGCGGCCCGTCTATACGAGCAGTACTTC. Protein product: CASSFGAARLYEQYF.

This clone appeared once. The V call is TRBV19, the J call TRBJ1-2, with D possibly being TRBD1 (6 bases). V dropped 5 bases and J dropped 2 bases, with 9 bases sitting between them. Germline CDR1 and CDR2: LNHDA and SQIVND (reference sequence). The CDR3 covers 13 residues. CDR3 DNA: TGTGCCAGTAGTCTCCAGGGGAACTATGGCTACACCTTC. This sequence encodes CASSLQGNYGYTF.

This chain connects TRBV7-2 to TRBJ2-7, with D maybe TRBD2 (5 bases). Germline CDR1 and CDR2: SGHTA and FQGNSA. V was clipped by 4 bases and J by 4 bases, with 11 bases between them. The CDR3 extends over 13 amino acids. This chain's CDR3 is CASSSNGVYEQYF. CDR3 nucleotides: TGTGCCAGCAGCTCCAACGGGGTTTACGAGCAGTACTTC.

This rearrangement joins TRBV5-1 to TRBJ2-3; D is perhaps TRBD2 (6 bases). The CDR3 extends over 16 amino acids. The germline gives CDR1 SGHRS, CDR2 YFSETQ. Trimming took off 4 bases at V and 6 bases at J, with 21 bases between the two ends. The DNA for the CDR3 is TGCGCCAGCAGCGGCCACCTAGCGAAGGCATACGATACGCAGTATTTT. This sequence encodes CASSGHLAKAYDTQYF.

V is TRBV28 and J is TRBJ2-7; perhaps TRBD2 as D (8 bases). The CDR3 runs to 15 residues. Trimming removed 7 bases at V and 0 bases at J, with 16 bases between. From germline, CDR1 is MDHEN and CDR2 SYDVKM. The CDR3 sequence is CASTGGGTVSYEQYF. Here the CDR3 DNA reads TGTGCCAGCACCGGGGGGGGGACAGTCTCCTACGAGCAGTACTTC.

V usage is TRBV3-1 (or the pseudogene TRBV3-2) and J usage is TRBJ2-3, with TRBD2 matching 12 bases. Germline values: CDR1 LGHDT, CDR2 YNNKEL (reference sequence). With 4 bases clipped from V and 5 bases from J, the junction kept 7 bases outside the gene matches. This CDR3 has 16 residues. As DNA, the CDR3 is TGTGCCAGCAGCCGAGTACTAGCGGGGGGTGGAGATACGCAGTATTTT. Translating it yields CASSRVLAGGGDTQYF.

V and J are TRBV4-1 and TRBJ2-1; TRBD2 agrees at 8 bases. The germline V gene has CDR1 MGHRA and CDR2 YSYEKL. The CDR3 is 17 residues long. V was pared by 1 base and J by 4 bases, with 9 bases of the junction left unmatched. The CDR3 protein is CASSQGTSRGPYNEQFF. CDR3 in DNA: TGCGCCAGCAGCCAAGGGACTAGCCGGGGGCCTTACAATGAGCAGTTCTTC.

The chain links TRBV27 to TRBJ1-4; weak D call: TRBD1 (5 bases). CDR1 is MNHEY and CDR2 is SMNVEV in the germline V gene (reference sequence). The V end lost 5 bases, the J end lost 0 bases, and 10 bases lay between the germline ends. CDR3 size: 15 residues. CDR3 amino acids: CASSAGGTTNEKLFF. CDR3 nucleotide sequence: TGTGCCAGCAGTGCGGGGGGGACAACTAATGAAAAACTGTTTTTT.

V is TRBV7-9 and J is TRBJ2-7; D uncertain. Trimming shortened V by 1 base and J by 4 bases, and 5 bases separated the two germline ends. The CDR3 spans 12 residues. In germline, CDR1 is SEHNR, CDR2 FQNEAQ (reference sequence). This CDR3 is CASSLELYEQYF. The CDR3 nucleotides are TGTGCCAGCAGCTTAGAACTTTACGAGCAGTACTTC.

The chain employs TRBV28 and TRBJ1-4; D unclear. The germline CDR1 and CDR2 sequences are MDHEN and SYDVKM. V was trimmed by 5 bases and J by 4 bases, leaving 23 bases between them. CDR3 size: 18 residues. CDR3 residues: CASSRPEEDGPGNEKLFF. The CDR3 DNA sequence: TGTGCCAGCAGTCGCCCGGAGGAGGACGGCCCTGGTAATGAAAAACTGTTTTTT.

The chain links TRBV19 to TRBJ1-3; 8 bases line up with TRBD1. This CDR3 has 17 amino acids. Germline-derived CDR1 and CDR2 are LNHDA and SQIVND (reference sequence). The V gene end was trimmed by 5 bases and the J gene end by 0 bases; junction bases not matched to a gene: 9. CDR3 nucleotide sequence: TGTGCCAGTAGTCCCCGACAGGGGCTGACCTCTGGAAACACCATATATTTT. Protein product: CASSPRQGLTSGNTIYF. Combining the CDR3 with reference TRBV19 and TRBJ1-3 gives the whole variable domain DGGITQSPKYLFRKEGQNVTLSCEQNLNHDAMYWYRQDPGQGLRLIYYSQIVNDFQKGDIAEGYSVSREKKESFPLTVTSAQKNPTAFYLCASSPRQGLTSGNTIYFGEGSWLTVV.

J is TRBJ2-5 and V is TRBV5-1, with 9 nucleotides matching TRBD2. The V and J ends lost 4 bases and 3 bases, in that order; junction bases with no gene match: 4. From germline, CDR1 is SGHRS and CDR2 YFSETQ. CDR3 length equals 14 residues. CDR3 sequence: CASSGGRAKETQYF. The CDR3 nucleotides are TGCGCCAGCAGCGGCGGGAGGGCTAAAGAGACCCAGTACTTC.

The V call is TRBV9, the J call TRBJ2-2; D not resolved. CDR3 length equals 16 residues. V lost 1 base and J lost 0, with 10 bases in between. Germline-derived CDR1 and CDR2 are SGDLS and YYNGEE. Here the CDR3 DNA reads TGTGCCAGCAGCGTAACGGTATCACCGAACACCGGGGAGCTGTTTTTT. Translated, it gives CASSVTVSPNTGELFF.

This clone has a single count. V usage is TRBV7-9 and J usage is TRBJ2-3, with a possible D match to TRBD1 (6 bases). Germline CDR1 SEHNR, CDR2 FQNEAQ (reference sequence). V was clipped by 4 bases and J by 1 base, with 15 bases between them. There are 16 residues in the CDR3. CDR3 coding DNA: TGTGCCAGCAGCTGGGCAGGGGAGAGGGGCACAGATACGCAGTATTTT. It is translated as CASSWAGERGTDTQYF.

The chain joins TRBV27 to TRBJ2-5; 8 bases map to TRBD2. Trimming at V came to 2 bases and at J to 5 bases, leaving 4 bases not matched to a gene. The germline CDR1 and CDR2 sequences are MNHEY and SMNVEV (reference sequence). The length of the CDR3 is 14 residues. The CDR3, as DNA: TGTGCCAGCAGTTTAGGACTAGCAGGCGAGACCCAGTACTTC. Its translation is CASSLGLAGETQYF.

The chain links TRBV24-1 to TRBJ2-3; tentative D call: TRBD2 (5 bases). The germline V and J ends were trimmed by 4 bases and 6 bases, with 13 bases remaining between them. The CDR3 runs 14 residues. Germline CDR1 KGHDR, CDR2 SFDVKD. The DNA of the CDR3 is TGTGCCACCAGTGAAGGGCTAGCCACGGATACGCAGTATTTT. It is translated as CATSEGLATDTQYF.

This clone was found once. The chain joins TRBV5-1 to TRBJ2-3; perhaps TRBD1 as D (5 bases). Trimming stripped 0 bases from V and 2 bases from J, with 7 bases between. The length of the CDR3 is 14 residues. Germline V CDR1 and CDR2: SGHRS, YFSETQ. The CDR3 loop is CASSLEGPTDTQYF. In DNA, the CDR3 is TGCGCCAGCAGCTTGGAGGGGCCCACAGATACGCAGTATTTT.

The chain links TRBV7-9 to TRBJ2-7; perhaps TRBD2 as D (6 bases). Germline V gene data show CDR1 as SEHNR and CDR2 as FQNEAQ (reference sequence). Trimming took off 3 bases at V and 4 bases at J, with 10 bases between the two ends. This CDR3 region has 13 residues. CDR3 sequence reads: CASSLSRGYEQYF. CDR3 sequence (DNA): TGTGCCAGCAGCTTGTCTCGGGGGTACGAGCAGTACTTC.

This chain connects TRBV3-1 (or the pseudogene TRBV3-2) to TRBJ1-2, with TRBD1 as a possible D gene (6 bases). The V end lost 0 bases, the J end lost 7 bases, and 15 bases lay between the germline ends. The CDR3 runs 15 residues. CDR1 is LGHDT and CDR2 is YNNKEL in the germline V gene (reference sequence). CDR3 loop: CASSQDRGRGFGYTF. CDR3 in DNA: TGTGCCAGCAGCCAAGATAGGGGCAGGGGTTTTGGCTACACCTTC.

The chain is built from TRBV5-1 and TRBJ2-5, with D perhaps TRBD2 (5 bases). Germline CDR1 is SGHRS and CDR2 is YFSETQ. The CDR3 consists of 16 residues. V dropped 0 bases and J dropped 5 bases, with 17 bases sitting between them. For the CDR3, the DNA is TGCGCCAGCAGCTTGGGGGGAGCGGTACTGGCGGAGACCCAGTACTTC. It yields the protein CASSLGGAVLAETQYF.

The V call is TRBV5-1, the J call TRBJ1-1; 8 nucleotides agree with TRBD1. Trimming took 4 bases from V and 1 from J; bases not matched to a gene: 3. Germline assignment: CDR1 SGHRS and CDR2 YFSETQ. The CDR3 loop spans 14 amino acids. CDR3 protein: CASSTGQENTEAFF. CDR3 sequence (DNA): TGCGCCAGCAGCACGGGACAGGAGAACACTGAAGCTTTCTTT.

This sequence joins TRBV9 and TRBJ1-2; possibly TRBD1 for D (6 bases). Germline assignment: CDR1 SGDLS and CDR2 YYNGEE. Trimming pared 0 bases from V and 2 bases from J, leaving 11 bases between. This CDR3 is 15 amino acids long. The CDR3 nucleotides read TGTGCCAGCAGCGTAGAGGCCAGGGGCAACTATGGCTACACCTTC. Protein product: CASSVEARGNYGYTF.

The chain employs TRBV30 and TRBJ1-1; unclear D gene. V was shortened by 3 bases and J by 1 base, with 12 bases between the two germline ends. The CDR3 spans 14 residues. Germline CDR1 and CDR2: GTSNPN and SVGIG (reference sequence). CDR3 region: CAWSQDAGNTEAFF. CDR3 coding DNA: TGTGCCTGGAGCCAGGACGCGGGGAACACTGAAGCTTTCTTT.

The chain combines TRBV7-2 with TRBJ2-1; perhaps TRBD1 as D (6 bases). The germline V gene has CDR1 SGHTA and CDR2 FQGNSA. Trimming stripped 5 bases from V and 5 bases from J, with 13 bases between. CDR3 length: 14 amino acids. CDR3 nucleotides: TGTGCCAGCAGCCCCCTTAGGGACAACAATGAGCAGTTCTTC. Its protein is CASSPLRDNNEQFF. Filled out from reference TRBV7-2 and TRBJ2-1, the complete variable domain reads GAGVSQSPSNKVTEKGKDVELRCDPISGHTALYWYRQSLGQGLEFLIYFQGNSAPDKSGLPSDRFSAERTGGSVSTLTIQRTQQEDSAVYLCASSPLRDNNEQFFGPGTRLTVL.